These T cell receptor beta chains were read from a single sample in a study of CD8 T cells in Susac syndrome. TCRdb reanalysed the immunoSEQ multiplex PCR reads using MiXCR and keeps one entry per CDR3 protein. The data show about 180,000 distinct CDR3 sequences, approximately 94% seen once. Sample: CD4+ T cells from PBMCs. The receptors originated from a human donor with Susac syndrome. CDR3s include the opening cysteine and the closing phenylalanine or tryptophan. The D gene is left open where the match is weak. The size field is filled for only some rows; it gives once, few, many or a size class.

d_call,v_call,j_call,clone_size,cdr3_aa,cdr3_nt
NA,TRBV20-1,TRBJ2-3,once,CSAPIQGFTDTQYF,TGCAGTGCTCCGATACAGGGTTTTACAGATACGCAGTATTTT
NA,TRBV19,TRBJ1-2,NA,CASAVSNYGYTF,TGTGCCAGCGCCGTTTCCAACTATGGCTACACCTTC
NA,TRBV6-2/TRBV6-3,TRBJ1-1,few,CASSLGGSTEAFF,TGTGCCAGCAGTCTCGGGGGGAGCACTGAAGCTTTCTTT
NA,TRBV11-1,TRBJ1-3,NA,CASRHNGQGNTIYF,TGTGCCAGCAGACATAATGGACAAGGAAACACCATATATTTT
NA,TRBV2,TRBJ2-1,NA,CASGNLAGREQFF,TGTGCCAGCGGGAATCTGGCAGGCCGAGAGCAGTTCTTC
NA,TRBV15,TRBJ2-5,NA,CATSRHTGLETQYF,TGTGCCACCAGCAGGCATACAGGGTTGGAGACCCAGTACTTC
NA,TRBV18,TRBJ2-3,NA,CASSRGDWASTDTQYF,TGTGCCAGCTCACGAGGGGACTGGGCTAGCACAGATACGCAGTATTTT
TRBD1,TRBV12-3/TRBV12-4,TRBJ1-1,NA,CASRQQGALGEAFF,TGTGCCAGCAGGCAACAGGGGGCGCTTGGTGAAGCTTTCTTT
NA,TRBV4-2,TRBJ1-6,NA,CASSHAGSSPLHF,TGTGCCAGCAGCCATGCAGGGTCTTCACCCCTCCACTTT
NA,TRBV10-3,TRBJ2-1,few,CAIKARPTPDNEQFF,TGTGCCATCAAGGCCAGGCCGACGCCCGACAATGAGCAGTTCTTC
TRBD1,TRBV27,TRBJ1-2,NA,CASSPVNRGLNYGYTF,TGTGCCAGCAGTCCGGTAAACAGGGGGCTTAACTATGGCTACACCTTC
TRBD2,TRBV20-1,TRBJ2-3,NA,CSARSSGGGTQYF,TGCAGTGCTAGGTCCAGCGGGGGGGGTACGCAGTATTTT
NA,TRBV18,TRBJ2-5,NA,CASSPVVAPETQYF,TGTGCCAGCTCACCGGTCGTAGCCCCCGAGACCCAGTACTTC
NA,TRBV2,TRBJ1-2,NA,CASRADTDYGYTF,TGTGCCAGCAGGGCGGACACGGACTATGGCTACACCTTC
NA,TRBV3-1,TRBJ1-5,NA,CASSQGWSNQPQHF,TGTGCCAGCAGCCAAGGATGGAGCAATCAGCCCCAGCATTTT
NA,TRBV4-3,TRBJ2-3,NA,CASSQDIAYLTDTQYF,TGCGCCAGCAGCCAAGATATAGCGTATCTCACAGATACGCAGTATTTT